This T cell receptor beta chain originates from a study of shared T cell receptors in the human thymus. The method was immunoSEQ multiplex PCR; TCRdb's version includes in-frame clones alone and lacks a portion of them. This sample carries around 730,000 clones, 70% to 90% of them seen once, and the ten largest clones take 0.0095% to 0.011%. CDR1 is SGHVS, CDR2 FNYEAQ, per germline. The CDR3 runs 18 residues. Trimming pared 1 base from V and 1 base from J, leaving 19 bases between. The same sample was also used in a study of human thymus T cells. That work states: Donation came from healthy Finnish infants having corrective surgery for congenital heart defects. The thymus was resected at corrective cardiac surgery. Thymic TCR repertoires of unrelated people reportedly overlapped highly.

V and J are TRBV7-6 and TRBJ2-5, with a possible D match to TRBD2 (7 bases). The source of this sequence is a girl under two years old with a congenital heart defect. The sample taken for sequencing was thymocytes. CDR3 nucleotides: TGTGCCAGCAGCTTAGAAATCGAGGGGGGACTAACCCAAGAGACCCAGTACTTC. Residues: CASSLEIEGGLTQETQYF.